These 3 T cell receptor beta chains share one sample of origin, sequenced in a study of blood T cell repertoires in COVID-19. Measured with immunoSEQ multiplex PCR; TCRdb has only the in-frame clones, and not every one. The table lists some 150,000 clones, 60% to 80% of them singletons. Input material: peripheral blood. The receptors come from a man in his fifties or sixties with active or convalescent COVID-19.

In this sample, this clone turned up a few times. V usage is TRBV10-3 and J usage is TRBJ2-7; D ambiguous. This CDR3 is 14 amino acids long. The germline V and J ends were trimmed by 2 bases and 2 bases, with 10 bases remaining between them. Looked up from germline, CDR1 is ENHRY and CDR2 is SYGVKD. CDR3 DNA: TGTGCCATCAGTGAGCCTTCTCGGGCCTACGAGCAGTACTTC. The encoded protein is CAISEPSRAYEQYF.

The V and J genes are TRBV9 and TRBJ2-1; a possible D gene is TRBD2 (5 bases). V lost 4 bases and J 0 bases, leaving 17 bases between the germline ends. The length of the CDR3 is 17 residues. Germline CDR1 SGDLS, CDR2 YYNGEE. CDR3: CASSTSFSESSYNEQFF. The DNA for the CDR3 is TGTGCCAGCAGCACAAGTTTTAGCGAGAGCTCCTACAATGAGCAGTTCTTC.

J is TRBJ2-1 and V is TRBV19; the match to TRBD2 covers 9 bases. Germline V gives CDR1 LNHDA, CDR2 SQIVND (reference sequence). With 7 bases clipped from V and 5 bases from J, the junction kept 15 bases outside the gene matches. The CDR3 is 17 residues long. CDR3 loop: CASTSGLASPRDNEQFF. The DNA for the CDR3 is TGTGCCAGTACCTCGGGACTAGCCTCACCCAGGGACAATGAGCAGTTCTTC.